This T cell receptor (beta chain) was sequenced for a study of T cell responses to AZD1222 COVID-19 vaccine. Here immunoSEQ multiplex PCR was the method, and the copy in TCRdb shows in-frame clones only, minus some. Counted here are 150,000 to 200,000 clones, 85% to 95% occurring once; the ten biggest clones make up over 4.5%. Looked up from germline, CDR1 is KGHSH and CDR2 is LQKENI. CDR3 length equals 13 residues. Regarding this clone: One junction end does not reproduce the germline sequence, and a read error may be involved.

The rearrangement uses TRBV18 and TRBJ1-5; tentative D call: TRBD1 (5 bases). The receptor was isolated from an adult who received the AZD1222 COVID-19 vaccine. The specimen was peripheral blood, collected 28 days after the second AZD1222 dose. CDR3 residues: CARSRGGDLTQHF. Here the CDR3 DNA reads TGTGCCCGCTCGCGGGGGGGGGACCTGACCCAGCATTTT.